The 9 T cell receptor beta chains given below trace back to one sample, sequenced in a study of lymphopenia after photon versus proton radiotherapy. Sequencing used immunoSEQ multiplex PCR; TCRdb keeps in-frame clones, though not all of them. The sample shows about 2,100 clones, around three quarters of them seen only once. Specimen: peripheral blood, collected from a patient treated with photon-based radiotherapy. These TCRs come from a man older than 75 with cholangiocarcinoma.

V gene TRBV4-1 combines with J gene TRBJ2-5; 9 positions agree with TRBD1. V was clipped by 4 bases and J by 4 bases; unmatched bases: 7. This CDR3 comprises 15 residues. Germline assignment: CDR1 MGHRA and CDR2 YSYEKL. CDR3 protein: CASSRKQGAIETQYF. CDR3 nucleotides: TGCGCCAGCAGCCGAAAACAGGGGGCTATAGAGACCCAGTACTTC.

This chain connects TRBV6-1 to TRBJ2-7, with 7 bases fitting TRBD2. The CDR3 is made up of 13 amino acids. J was trimmed by 4 bases and V by 4 bases; bases with no gene match: 4. CDR1 is MNHNS, CDR2 SASEGT, per germline. The CDR3 DNA reads as TGTGCCAGCAGTGCTCGGGAGGCTTACGAGCAGTACTTC. As protein: CASSAREAYEQYF.

There are a few counts of this clone. The V gene is TRBV18, the J gene TRBJ1-2, with TRBD1 as a possible D gene (5 bases). V lost 0 bases to trimming and J lost 6 bases, with 14 bases between them. The CDR3 runs to 15 residues. Germline V gene data show CDR1 as KGHSH and CDR2 as LQKENI. The chain's CDR3 is CASSPPQGVVDGYTF. The DNA of the CDR3 is TGTGCCAGCTCACCACCGCAGGGAGTAGTCGATGGCTACACCTTC.

J is TRBJ2-1 and V is TRBV9, with no clear D. CDR3 size: 13 residues. CDR1 is SGDLS and CDR2 is YYNGEE in the germline V gene. Trimming took 4 bases from V and 2 from J, leaving 7 bases between them. CDR3 DNA sequence: TGTGCCAGCAGCCAACGGGCCTACAATGAGCAGTTCTTC. This codes for CASSQRAYNEQFF.

This clone is judged large (0.1 to 1%). The chain joins TRBV4-1 to TRBJ2-3; D is perhaps TRBD2 (7 bases). Germline CDR1 is MGHRA and CDR2 is YSYEKL. V dropped 0 bases and J dropped 4 bases, with 11 bases sitting between them. The CDR3 is 15 residues long. The CDR3 DNA follows: TGCGCCAGCAGCCAAGATTGGGGGGGCGCAGATACGCAGTATTTT. Translated: CASSQDWGGADTQYF.

The J gene is TRBJ2-7, the V gene TRBV29-1; no reliable D call. Germline CDR1 SQVTM, CDR2 ANQGSEA. There are 13 residues in the CDR3. Between the trimmed V and J ends, which lost 5 bases and 3 bases, there was a span of 14 bases. This chain's CDR3 is CSVRTDLYYEQYF. The CDR3 nucleotides are TGCAGCGTTCGGACGGACCTATACTACGAGCAGTACTTC.

The V gene is TRBV6-5, the J gene TRBJ2-1; 9 positions agree with TRBD2. V shed 0 bases and J 8 bases; nucleotides not matched to a gene: 8. The V gene's germline CDR1 is MNHEY and CDR2 SVGAGI. The CDR3 runs to 16 residues. The CDR3 DNA follows: TGTGCCAGCAGTTACTCCTCTAGCGGGGTGCCCCATGAGCAGTTCTTC. Its protein product is CASSYSSSGVPHEQFF.

Sample share makes this clone large (0.1 to 1%). The CDR3 protein is CASSASSGGSEQYF. The CDR3 DNA reads as TGTGCCAGCAGTGCGTCTAGCGGGGGGAGCGAGCAGTACTTC. The chain is built from TRBV2 and TRBJ2-7; 11 bases are shared with TRBD2. The germline CDR1 and CDR2 sequences are SNHLY and FYNNEI. This CDR3 is 14 amino acids long. Unmatched junction bases numbered 5, after V lost 4 bases and J lost 6 bases.

The genes are TRBV18 and TRBJ2-5, with a tentative D call TRBD2 (6 bases). This CDR3 is 15 amino acids long. The V end was cut by 5 bases, the J end by 0 bases, with 13 bases between. The V gene's germline CDR1 is KGHSH and CDR2 LQKENI. The CDR3 sequence is CASSSLGGHQETQYF. The CDR3, as DNA: TGTGCCAGCTCATCCCTGGGAGGCCACCAAGAGACCCAGTACTTC.